What follows describes a single T cell receptor (beta chain). This sample was included in a study of OX40 agonist ivuxolimab in advanced cancers. Study details: Every 2 weeks, patients got intravenous ivuxolimab at one of six dose levels (0.01-10 mg/kg). Hepatocellular carcinoma, melanoma, renal cell or head and neck cancer affected the dose-escalation patients.

Assay used: immunoSEQ multiplex PCR; TCRdb lists only in-frame clones, some missing. The table lists about 19,000 clones, 80% to 90% of them singletons. Germline V gene data show CDR1 as LNHDA and CDR2 as SQIVND (reference sequence). The V gene end was trimmed by 5 bases and the J gene end by 3 bases; junction bases not matched to a gene: 7. The CDR3 extends over 15 amino acids. This TCR came from an adult with an advanced solid tumor such as melanoma, head and neck, liver or kidney cancer. The V and J genes are TRBV19 and TRBJ2-7; 10 bases align to TRBD2. Here the sequenced sample was CD4+ or CD8+ T cells sorted from blood, taken in a trial of the OX40 agonist ivuxolimab. This CDR3 is CASSPSGLAYYEQYF. The CDR3 coding sequence is TGTGCCAGTAGTCCCTCGGGACTAGCGTACTACGAGCAGTACTTC.